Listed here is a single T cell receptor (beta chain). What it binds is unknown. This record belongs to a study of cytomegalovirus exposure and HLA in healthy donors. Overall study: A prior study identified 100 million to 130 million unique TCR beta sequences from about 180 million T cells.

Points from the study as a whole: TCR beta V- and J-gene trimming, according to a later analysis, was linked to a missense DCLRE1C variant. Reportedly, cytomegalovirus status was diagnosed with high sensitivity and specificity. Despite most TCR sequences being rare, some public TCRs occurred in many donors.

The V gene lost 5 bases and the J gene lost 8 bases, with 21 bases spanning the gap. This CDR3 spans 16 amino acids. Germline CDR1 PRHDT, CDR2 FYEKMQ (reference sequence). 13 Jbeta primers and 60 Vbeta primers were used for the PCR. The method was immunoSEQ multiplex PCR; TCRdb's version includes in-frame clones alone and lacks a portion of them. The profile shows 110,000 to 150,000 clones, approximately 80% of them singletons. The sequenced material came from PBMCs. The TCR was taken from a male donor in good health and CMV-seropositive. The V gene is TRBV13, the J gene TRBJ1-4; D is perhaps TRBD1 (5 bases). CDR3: CASSMRMTVSGEKLFF. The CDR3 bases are TGTGCCAGCAGCATGAGGATGACAGTCAGCGGGGAAAAACTGTTTTTT.